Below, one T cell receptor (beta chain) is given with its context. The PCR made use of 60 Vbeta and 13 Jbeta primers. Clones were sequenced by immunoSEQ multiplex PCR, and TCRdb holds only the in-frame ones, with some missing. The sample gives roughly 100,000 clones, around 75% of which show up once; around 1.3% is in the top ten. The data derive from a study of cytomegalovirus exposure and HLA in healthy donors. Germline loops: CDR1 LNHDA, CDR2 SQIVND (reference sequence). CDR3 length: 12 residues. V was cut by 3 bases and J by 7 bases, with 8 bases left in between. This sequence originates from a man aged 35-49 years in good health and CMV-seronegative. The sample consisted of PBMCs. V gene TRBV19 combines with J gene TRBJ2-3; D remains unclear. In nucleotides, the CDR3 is TGTGCCAGTAGTATTTCGGGTTATACGCAGTATTTT. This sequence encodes CASSISGYTQYF.